Each of the 10 T cell receptor beta chains below was sequenced from the same sample in a study of tumor-infiltrating lymphocytes in primary liver carcinoma. It was from about 20-30 mg of unsorted bulk tissue that RNA and DNA were co-extracted. Using a constant-region primer together with ProtoScript II reverse transcriptase, TCR beta cDNA was made from roughly 520 ng of total RNA. Slightly modified ARM-PCR served as the procedure for the TCR beta libraries. These libraries came from three rounds of nested multiplex PCR. Researchers ran the first two PCR rounds for roughly 11 cycles each with TRBV1-TRBV30 forward primers and a C-beta reverse primer. TCRdb re-called the multiplex PCR reads through MiXCR, storing one row per CDR3 protein. Of approximately 80,000 distinct CDR3 sequences listed, 65% to 75% were seen once; the top ten hold 26%. Sequencing was performed on tumor-adjacent normal liver tissue. The receptors shown here come from a man aged 35-49 years with primary liver carcinoma and hepatitis B virus infection.

This clonotype has only one observation. Compared with germline, one end of the junction differs, possibly owing to a read error. The chain combines TRBV11-2 with TRBJ2-6, with TRBD1 matching 7 bases. From germline, CDR1 is SGHAT and CDR2 FQNNGV. The CDR3 loop spans 20 amino acids. DNA of the CDR3: TGTGCCATCAGCTCGGTTCTTGGACAGGAGTTCGGGATTGGGGCCAACATCCTGACTTTC. Translation: CAISSVLGQEFGIGANILTF.

Concerning this clonotype itself: The junction and the germline gene differ at one end; a read error may be behind it. The rearrangement links TRBV7-8 to TRBJ2-4; the D gene could be TRBD1 or TRBD2 (5 bases each). The CDR3 contains 14 residues. CDR1 and CDR2 from the germline V gene are SGHVS and FQNEAQ. Here the CDR3 DNA reads TGTGCCAACAGCTTAGTGAGGGGAGCAAACACTCAGTACTTC. It translates to CANSLVRGANTQYF.

Notes on this clonotype: A much larger clone sits a single nucleotide away, making a read error possible. This sequence joins TRBV25-1 and TRBJ2-1; possibly TRBD2 for D (6 bases). The CDR3 has 12 amino acids. Germline values: CDR1 MGHDK, CDR2 SYGVNS. DNA of the CDR3: TGTGCCAGCACGGGGGTGCACAATGAGGAGTTCTTC. Encoded protein: CASTGVHNEEFF.

This clonotype was observed many times. The V call is TRBV10-2, the J call TRBJ2-1, with unresolved D. The length of the CDR3 is 12 residues. Trimming shortened V by 6 bases and J by 8 bases, and 11 bases separated the two germline ends. Germline CDR1 is WSHSY and CDR2 is SAAADI. CDR3 residues: CASSYSIHEQFF. The CDR3 nucleotides read TGCGCCAGCAGCTATTCAATCCATGAGCAGTTCTTC.

Concerning this clonotype: The junction does not match germline at one end; this may be a read error. The chain combines TRBV29-1 with TRBJ2-5; the D gene is possibly TRBD1 (5 bases). The length of the CDR3 is 14 residues. Germline CDR1 is SQVTM and CDR2 is ANQGSEA. Here the CDR3 reads CSVEDVGQGETHYF. The CDR3 DNA is TGCAGCGTTGAAGATGTCGGACAAGGTGAGACCCACTACTTC.

On this clonotype itself: A much larger clone is a single base away; this may be a read error. The chain couples TRBV4-2 to TRBJ2-7; TRBD2 matches at 10 bases. Germline-derived CDR1 and CDR2 are LGHNA and YNFKEQ. Germline trimming cut 0 bases from V and 0 bases from J; bases unmatched to any gene: 2. CDR3 length equals 16 residues. The CDR3 loop reads CASSQDGTSDSYEQYF. The CDR3 region has the DNA TGTGCCAGCAGCCAAGATGGGACTAGCGACTCCTACGAGCAGTACTTC.

The CDR3 spells CIVEDRAGGETQYF. The CDR3 coding sequence is TGCATTGTTGAAGATCGGGCCGGGGGAGAGACCCAGTACTTC. The chain couples TRBV29-1 to TRBJ2-5; weak D call: TRBD2 (6 bases). Germline values: CDR1 SQVTM, CDR2 ANQGSEA. The CDR3 spans 14 residues.

J is TRBJ2-3 and V is TRBV11-2, with D unresolved. V was shortened by 2 bases and J by 15 bases, with 21 bases between the two germline ends. Germline V gives CDR1 SGHAT, CDR2 FQNNGV. This CDR3 comprises 14 residues. The CDR3 loop reads CASSLHDSTDMQYF. The DNA for the CDR3 is TGTGCCAGCAGCTTACATGATAGCACAGATATGCAATATTTT. The full variable domain, completed using reference TRBV11-2 and TRBJ2-3, is EAGVAQSPRYKIIEKRQSVAFWCNPISGHATLYWYQQILGQGPKLLIQFQNNGVVDDSQLPKDRFSAERLKGVDSTLKIQPAKLEDSAVYLCASSLHDSTDMQYFGPGTRLTVL.

In the case of this clonotype: Germline and junction disagree at one end, which may indicate a read error. The chain uses TRBV6-2 or TRBV6-3 and TRBJ2-1; TRBD2 matches at 8 bases. The germline V gene encodes CDR1 MNHEY and CDR2 SVGEGT. The CDR3 consists of 15 residues. The CDR3 here is CASSYTGGHDYEQLF. For the CDR3, the DNA is TGTGCCAGCAGTTACACGGGAGGGCACGACTATGAGCAGCTCTTC.

This clonotype appeared a single time. An end of the junction does not agree with germline; a read error may underlie this. This chain joins TRBV6-1 and TRBJ2-7, with D uncertain. The CDR3 runs to 12 residues. Germline V gives CDR1 MNHNS, CDR2 SASEGT. CDR3 sequence: CASCDCPYEQYF. The CDR3, as DNA: TGTGCCAGCTGTGACTGTCCCTACGAGCAGTACTTC.